A selection of T cell receptor beta chains follows, all from one sample in a study of blood T cell repertoires in COVID-19. Only in-frame clones appear in the TCRdb table, and some are missing; sequencing was by immunoSEQ multiplex PCR. The top ten clones hold more than 7.5% of a sample with around 170,000 clones, about 86% of them seen once. The sample taken for sequencing was peripheral blood. These receptors originate from a man aged 45-60 years with active or convalescent COVID-19. Each CDR3 is given with its conserved first and last residue. The D gene is left open where the match is weak.

>TRBD1|TRBJ1-1|TRBV29-1
TGCAGCGCAAGACAGGGGATGAACACTGAAGCTTTCTTT
CSARQGMNTEAFF
>NA|TRBJ1-6|TRBV9
TGTGCCAGCAGCTCGACAGAAAATTCACCCCTCCACTTT
CASSSTENSPLHF
>TRBD1|TRBJ2-1|TRBV9
TGTGCCAGCAGCTCCTGGACAGGGGGCGGCGGGGGGTCGTACAATGAGCAGTTCTTC
CASSSWTGGGGGSYNEQFF
>NA|TRBJ1-4|TRBV3-1/TRBV3-2
TGTGCCAGCAGCTATGGACAGACGGATGAAAAACTGTTTTTT
CASSYGQTDEKLFF
>NA|TRBJ1-6|TRBV11-2
TGTGCCAGCAGCTTAGACCCTAAGGGAGCCCTCCACTTT
CASSLDPKGALHF
>TRBD1|TRBJ1-5|TRBV11-1
TGTGCCAGCAGCTTGGACAGGGATGGTCAGCCCCAGCATTTT
CASSLDRDGQPQHF
>NA|TRBJ1-2|TRBV7-2
TGTGCCAGCAGCTTCTACCAACAGGAACTGGATGGCTACACCTTC
CASSFYQQELDGYTF
>TRBD1|TRBJ1-2|TRBV7-2
TGTGCCAGCAGCTTAGGGAGGACAGGGGGCCTCTATGGCTACACCTTC
CASSLGRTGGLYGYTF
>NA|TRBJ1-1|TRBV19
TGTGCCAGTAGTTACAACGGACAGAGCACTGAAGCTTTCTTT
CASSYNGQSTEAFF
>NA|TRBJ2-1|TRBV9
TGTGCCAGCAGCCCGAGCGGTGCGGACAATGAGCAGTTCTTC
CASSPSGADNEQFF
>NA|TRBJ1-2|TRBV18
TGTGCCAGCTCACCGTCGGGAGCTGAGTCTAACTATGGCTACACCTTC
CASSPSGAESNYGYTF